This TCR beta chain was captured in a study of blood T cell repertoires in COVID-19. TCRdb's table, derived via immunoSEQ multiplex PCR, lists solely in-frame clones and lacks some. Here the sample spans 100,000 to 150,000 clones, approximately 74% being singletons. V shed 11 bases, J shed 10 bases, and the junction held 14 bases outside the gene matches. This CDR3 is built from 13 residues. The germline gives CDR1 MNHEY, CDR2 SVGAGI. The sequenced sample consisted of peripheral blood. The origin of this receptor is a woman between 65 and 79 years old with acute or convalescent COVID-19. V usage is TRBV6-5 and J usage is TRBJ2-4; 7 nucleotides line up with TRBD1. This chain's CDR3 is CAVLMTGPRIQYF. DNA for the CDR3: TGTGCCGTACTGATGACAGGGCCTAGAATTCAGTACTTC.